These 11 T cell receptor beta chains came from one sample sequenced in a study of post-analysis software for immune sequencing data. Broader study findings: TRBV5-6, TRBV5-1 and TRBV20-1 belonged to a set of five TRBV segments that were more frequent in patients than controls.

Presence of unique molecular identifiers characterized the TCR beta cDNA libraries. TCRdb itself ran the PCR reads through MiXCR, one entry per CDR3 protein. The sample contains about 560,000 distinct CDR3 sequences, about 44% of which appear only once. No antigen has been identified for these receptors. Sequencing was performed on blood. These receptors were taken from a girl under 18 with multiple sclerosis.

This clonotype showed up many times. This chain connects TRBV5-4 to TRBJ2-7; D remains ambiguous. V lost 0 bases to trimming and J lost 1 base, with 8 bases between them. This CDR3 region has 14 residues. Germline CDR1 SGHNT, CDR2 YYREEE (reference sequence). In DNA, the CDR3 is TGTGCCAGCAGCTTGGGGCTAGGATCCTACGAGCAGTACTTC. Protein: CASSLGLGSYEQYF. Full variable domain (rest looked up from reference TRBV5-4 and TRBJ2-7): ETGVTQSPTHLIKTRGQQVTLRCSSQSGHNTVSWYQQALGQGPQFIFQYYREEENGRGNFPPRFSGLQFPNYSSELNVNALELDDSALYLCASSLGLGSYEQYFGPGTRLTVT.

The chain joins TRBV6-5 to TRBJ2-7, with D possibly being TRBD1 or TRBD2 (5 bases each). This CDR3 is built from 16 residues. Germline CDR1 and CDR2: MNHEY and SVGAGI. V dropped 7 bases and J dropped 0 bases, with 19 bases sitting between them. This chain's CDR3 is CASTHRPPGTSYEQYF. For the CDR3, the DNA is TGTGCCAGCACCCACCGGCCCCCGGGGACCTCCTACGAGCAGTACTTC.

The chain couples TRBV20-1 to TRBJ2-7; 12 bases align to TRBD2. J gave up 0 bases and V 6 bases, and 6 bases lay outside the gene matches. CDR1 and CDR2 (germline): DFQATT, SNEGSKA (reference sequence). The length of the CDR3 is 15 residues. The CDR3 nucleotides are TGCAGTGCAACCGGGACTAGCGGGCGCTCCTACGAGCAGTACTTC. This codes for CSATGTSGRSYEQYF.

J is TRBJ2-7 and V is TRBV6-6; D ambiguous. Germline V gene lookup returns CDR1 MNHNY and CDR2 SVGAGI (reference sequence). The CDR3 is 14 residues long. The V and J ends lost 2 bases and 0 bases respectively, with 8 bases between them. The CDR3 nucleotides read TGTGCCAGCAGTTACCCGGTCCGCTCCTACGAGCAGTACGTC. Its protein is CASSYPVRSYEQYV.

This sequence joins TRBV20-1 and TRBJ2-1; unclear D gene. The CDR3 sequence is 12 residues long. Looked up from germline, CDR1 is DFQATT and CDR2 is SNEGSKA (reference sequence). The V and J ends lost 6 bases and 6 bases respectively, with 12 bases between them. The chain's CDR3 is CSAPAQSNEQFF. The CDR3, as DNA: TGCAGTGCCCCCGCACAGTCCAATGAGCAGTTCTTC.

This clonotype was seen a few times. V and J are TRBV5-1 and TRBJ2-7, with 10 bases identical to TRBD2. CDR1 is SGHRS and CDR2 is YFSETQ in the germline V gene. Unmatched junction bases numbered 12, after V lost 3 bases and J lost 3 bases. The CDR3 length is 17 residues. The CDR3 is CASSWPRTSGRGYEQYF. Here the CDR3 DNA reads TGCGCCAGCAGCTGGCCCCGGACTAGCGGCCGAGGCTACGAGCAGTACTTC.

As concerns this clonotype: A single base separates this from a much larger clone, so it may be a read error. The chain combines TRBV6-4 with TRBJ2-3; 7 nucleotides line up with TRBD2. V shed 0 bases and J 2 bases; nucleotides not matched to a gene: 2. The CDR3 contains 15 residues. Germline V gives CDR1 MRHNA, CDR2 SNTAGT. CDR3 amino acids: CASSDSGRTTDTQYF. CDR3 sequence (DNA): TGTGCCAGCAGTGACTCCGGGAGGACCACAGATACGCAGTATTTT.

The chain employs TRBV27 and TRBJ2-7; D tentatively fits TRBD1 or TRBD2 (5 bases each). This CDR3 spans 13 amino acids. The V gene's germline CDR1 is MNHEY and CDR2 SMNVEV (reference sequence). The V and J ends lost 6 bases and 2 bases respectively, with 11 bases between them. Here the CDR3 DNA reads TGTGCCAGCAGCCGGGACGCCACCTACGAGCAGTACTTC. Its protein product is CASSRDATYEQYF.

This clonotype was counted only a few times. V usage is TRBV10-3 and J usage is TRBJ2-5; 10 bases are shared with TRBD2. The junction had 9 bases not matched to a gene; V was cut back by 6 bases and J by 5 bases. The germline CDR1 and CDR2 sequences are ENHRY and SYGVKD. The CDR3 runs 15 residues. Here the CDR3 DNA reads TGTGCCATCAGCGGCAGCGGGGGGGCCGCCGAGACCCAGTACTTC. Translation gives CAISGSGGAAETQYF.

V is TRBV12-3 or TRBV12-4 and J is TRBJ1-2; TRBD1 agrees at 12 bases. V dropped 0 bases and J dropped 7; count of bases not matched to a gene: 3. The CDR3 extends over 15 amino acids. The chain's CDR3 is CASSLAGQGAVGYTF. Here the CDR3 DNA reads TGTGCCAGCAGTTTAGCGGGACAGGGGGCTGTTGGCTACACCTTC.

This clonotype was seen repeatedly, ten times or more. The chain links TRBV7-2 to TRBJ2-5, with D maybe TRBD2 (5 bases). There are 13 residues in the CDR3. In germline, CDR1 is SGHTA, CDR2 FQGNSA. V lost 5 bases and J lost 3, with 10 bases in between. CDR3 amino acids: CASSQTREETQYF. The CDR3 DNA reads TGTGCCAGCAGCCAAACTAGGGAAGAGACCCAGTACTTC.